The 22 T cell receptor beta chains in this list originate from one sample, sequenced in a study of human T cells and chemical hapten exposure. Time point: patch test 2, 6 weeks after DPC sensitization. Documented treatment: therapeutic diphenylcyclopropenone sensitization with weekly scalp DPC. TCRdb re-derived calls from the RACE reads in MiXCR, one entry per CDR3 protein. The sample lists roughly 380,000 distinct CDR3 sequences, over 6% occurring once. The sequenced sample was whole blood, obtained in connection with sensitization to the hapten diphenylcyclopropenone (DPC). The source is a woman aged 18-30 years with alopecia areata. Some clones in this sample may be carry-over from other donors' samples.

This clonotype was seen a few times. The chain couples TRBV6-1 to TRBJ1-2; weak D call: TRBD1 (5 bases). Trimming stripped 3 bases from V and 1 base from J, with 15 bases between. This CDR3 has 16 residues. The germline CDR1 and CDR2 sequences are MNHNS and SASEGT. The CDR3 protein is CASSEFGGVNNYGYTF. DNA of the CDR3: TGTGCCAGCAGTGAGTTCGGAGGGGTCAATAACTATGGCTACACCTTC.

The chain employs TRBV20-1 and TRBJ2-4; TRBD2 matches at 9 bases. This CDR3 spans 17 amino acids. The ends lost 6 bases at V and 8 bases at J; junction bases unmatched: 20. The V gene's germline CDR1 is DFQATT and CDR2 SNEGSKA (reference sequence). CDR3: CSAPYMGDSGGGYIQYF. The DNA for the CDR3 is TGCAGTGCCCCCTATATGGGTGATAGCGGGGGAGGATACATTCAGTACTTC.

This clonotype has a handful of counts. The CDR3 here is CSARRRGGHGNADTQYF. As DNA, the CDR3 is TGCAGTGCTAGAAGGCGGGGGGGCCATGGTAACGCAGATACGCAGTATTTT. The gene calls are TRBV20-1 and TRBJ2-3; 9 positions match TRBD2. Germline CDR1 and CDR2: DFQATT and SNEGSKA (reference sequence). This CDR3 is built from 17 residues. V shed 2 bases, J shed 4 bases, and the junction held 13 bases outside the gene matches.

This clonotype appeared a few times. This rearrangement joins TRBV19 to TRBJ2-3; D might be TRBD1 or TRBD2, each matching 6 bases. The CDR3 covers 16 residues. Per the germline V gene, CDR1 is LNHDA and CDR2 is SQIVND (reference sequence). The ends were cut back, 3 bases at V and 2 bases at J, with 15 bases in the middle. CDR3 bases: TGTGCCAGTAGTATGGAGTGGGGGGCCCTCACAGATACGCAGTATTTT. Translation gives CASSMEWGALTDTQYF.

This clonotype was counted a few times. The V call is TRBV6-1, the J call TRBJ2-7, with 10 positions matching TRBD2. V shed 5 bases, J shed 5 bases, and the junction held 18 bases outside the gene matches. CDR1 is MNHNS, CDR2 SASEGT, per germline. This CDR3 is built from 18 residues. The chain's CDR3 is CASSQRLAGEVVQDEQYF. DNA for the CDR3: TGTGCCAGCAGTCAGAGGCTAGCGGGGGAGGTCGTTCAGGACGAGCAGTACTTC.

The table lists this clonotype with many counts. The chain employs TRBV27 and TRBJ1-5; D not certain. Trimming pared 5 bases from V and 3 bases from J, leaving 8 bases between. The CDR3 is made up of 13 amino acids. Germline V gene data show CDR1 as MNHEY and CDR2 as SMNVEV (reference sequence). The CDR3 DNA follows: TGTGCCAGCAGTGCTGGCTTCAATCAGCCCCAGCATTTT. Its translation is CASSAGFNQPQHF.

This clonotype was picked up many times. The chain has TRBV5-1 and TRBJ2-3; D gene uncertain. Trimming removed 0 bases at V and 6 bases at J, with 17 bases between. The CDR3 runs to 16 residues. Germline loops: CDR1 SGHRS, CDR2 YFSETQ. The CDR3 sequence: CASSLVGPLPGDTQYF. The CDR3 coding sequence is TGCGCCAGCAGCTTGGTAGGGCCACTTCCTGGGGATACGCAGTATTTT.

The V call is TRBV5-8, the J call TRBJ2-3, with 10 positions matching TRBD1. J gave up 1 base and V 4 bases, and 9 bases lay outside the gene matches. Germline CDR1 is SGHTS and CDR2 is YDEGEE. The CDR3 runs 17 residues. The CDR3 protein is CASSKIAGQGRTDTQYF. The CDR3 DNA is TGTGCCAGCAGCAAGATTGCGGGACAGGGGCGCACAGATACGCAGTATTTT.

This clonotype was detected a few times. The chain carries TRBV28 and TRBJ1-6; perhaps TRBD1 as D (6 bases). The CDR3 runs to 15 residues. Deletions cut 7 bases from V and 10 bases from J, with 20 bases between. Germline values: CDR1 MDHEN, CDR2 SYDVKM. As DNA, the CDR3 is TGTGCCAGCACCCGAATACAGGGAGGTGGATCACCCCTCCACTTT. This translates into CASTRIQGGGSPLHF.

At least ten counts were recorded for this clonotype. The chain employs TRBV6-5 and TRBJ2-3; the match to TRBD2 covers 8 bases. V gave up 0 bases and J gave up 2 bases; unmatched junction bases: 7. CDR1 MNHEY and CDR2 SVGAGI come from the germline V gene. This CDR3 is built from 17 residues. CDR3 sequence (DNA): TGTGCCAGCAGTTACTCCTGGGCGGGGGGCACCACAGATACGCAGTATTTT. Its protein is CASSYSWAGGTTDTQYF.

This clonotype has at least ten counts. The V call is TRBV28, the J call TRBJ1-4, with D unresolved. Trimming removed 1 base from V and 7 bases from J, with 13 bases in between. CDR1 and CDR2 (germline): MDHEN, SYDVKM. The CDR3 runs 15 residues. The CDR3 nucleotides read TGTGCCAGCAGTTTATATCCCGGACGGGGTGAAAAACTGTTTTTT. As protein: CASSLYPGRGEKLFF. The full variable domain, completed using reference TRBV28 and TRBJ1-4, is DVKVTQSSRYLVKRTGEKVFLECVQDMDHENMFWYRQDPGLGLRLIYFSYDVKMKEKGDIPEGYSVSREKKERFSLILESASTNQTSMYLCASSLYPGRGEKLFFGSGTQLSVL.

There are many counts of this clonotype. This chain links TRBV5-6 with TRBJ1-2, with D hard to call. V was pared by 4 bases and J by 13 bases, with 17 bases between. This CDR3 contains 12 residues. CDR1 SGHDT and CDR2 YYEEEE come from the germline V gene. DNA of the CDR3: TGTGCCAGCAGCGGCGGGCCACCTGAAGCCACCTTC. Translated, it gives CASSGGPPEATF.

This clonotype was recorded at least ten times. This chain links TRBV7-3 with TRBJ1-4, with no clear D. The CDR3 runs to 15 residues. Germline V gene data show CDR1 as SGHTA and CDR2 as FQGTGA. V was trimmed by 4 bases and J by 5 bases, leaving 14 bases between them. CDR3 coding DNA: TGTGCCAGCAGCTCCTCCGGCGGGTCGAATGAAAAACTGTTTTTT. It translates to CASSSSGGSNEKLFF.

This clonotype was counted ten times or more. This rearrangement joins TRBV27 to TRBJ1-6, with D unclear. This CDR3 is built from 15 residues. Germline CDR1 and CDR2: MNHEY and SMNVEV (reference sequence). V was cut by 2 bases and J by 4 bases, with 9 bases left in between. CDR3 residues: CASSLNQVYNSPLHF. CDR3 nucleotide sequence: TGTGCCAGCAGTTTAAATCAGGTTTATAATTCACCCCTCCACTTT.

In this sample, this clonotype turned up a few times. For the CDR3, the DNA is TGTGCCAGCAGCGTAGACAGGGGGCTGAGCTCACCCCTCCACTTT. This codes for CASSVDRGLSSPLHF. This sequence joins TRBV7-8 and TRBJ1-6; TRBD1 agrees at 10 bases. The V gene end was trimmed by 5 bases and the J gene end by 10 bases; junction bases not matched to a gene: 8. The CDR3 has 15 amino acids. Germline V lookup: CDR1 SGHVS, CDR2 FQNEAQ.

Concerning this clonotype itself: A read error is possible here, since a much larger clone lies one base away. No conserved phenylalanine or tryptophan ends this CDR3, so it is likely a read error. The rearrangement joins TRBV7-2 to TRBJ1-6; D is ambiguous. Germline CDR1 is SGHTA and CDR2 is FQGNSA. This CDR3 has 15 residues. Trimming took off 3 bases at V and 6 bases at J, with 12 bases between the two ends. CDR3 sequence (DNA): TGTGCCAGCAGCTTCTTGTCAGAGAGTAATTCACCCCTCCACTCT. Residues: CASSFLSESNSPLHS.

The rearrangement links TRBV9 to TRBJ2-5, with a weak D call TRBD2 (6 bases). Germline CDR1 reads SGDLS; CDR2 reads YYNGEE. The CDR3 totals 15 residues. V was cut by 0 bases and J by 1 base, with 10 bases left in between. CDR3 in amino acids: CASSVGSSVQETQYF. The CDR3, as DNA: TGTGCCAGCAGCGTAGGGTCTAGCGTCCAAGAGACCCAGTACTTC.

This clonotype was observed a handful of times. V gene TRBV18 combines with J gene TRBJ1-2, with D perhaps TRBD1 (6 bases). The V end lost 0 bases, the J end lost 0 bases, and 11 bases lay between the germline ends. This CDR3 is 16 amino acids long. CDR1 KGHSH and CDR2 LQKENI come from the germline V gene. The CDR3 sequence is CASSPPGHPANYGYTF. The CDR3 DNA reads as TGTGCCAGCTCACCACCGGGACACCCAGCTAACTATGGCTACACCTTC.

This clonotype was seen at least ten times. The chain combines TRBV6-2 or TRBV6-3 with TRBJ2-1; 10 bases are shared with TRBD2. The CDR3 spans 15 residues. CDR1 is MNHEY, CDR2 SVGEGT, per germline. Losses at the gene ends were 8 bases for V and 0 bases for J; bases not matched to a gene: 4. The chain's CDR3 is CASERGGSSYNEQFF. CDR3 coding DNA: TGTGCCAGCGAGCGGGGGGGGAGCTCCTACAATGAGCAGTTCTTC.

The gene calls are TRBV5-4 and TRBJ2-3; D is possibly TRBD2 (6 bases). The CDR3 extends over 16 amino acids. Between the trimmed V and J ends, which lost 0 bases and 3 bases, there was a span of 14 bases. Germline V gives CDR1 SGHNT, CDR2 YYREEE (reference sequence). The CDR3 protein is CASSLVAGLTTDTQYF. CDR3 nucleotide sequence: TGTGCCAGCAGCTTGGTCGCAGGACTAACAACAGATACGCAGTATTTT.

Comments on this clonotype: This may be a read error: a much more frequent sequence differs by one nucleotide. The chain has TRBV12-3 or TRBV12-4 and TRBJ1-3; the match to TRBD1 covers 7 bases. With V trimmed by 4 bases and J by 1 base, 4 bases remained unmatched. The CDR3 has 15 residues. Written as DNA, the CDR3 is TGTGCCAGCAGTTCCGAGGGGGCTTCTGGAAACACCATATATTTT. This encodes CASSSEGASGNTIYF.

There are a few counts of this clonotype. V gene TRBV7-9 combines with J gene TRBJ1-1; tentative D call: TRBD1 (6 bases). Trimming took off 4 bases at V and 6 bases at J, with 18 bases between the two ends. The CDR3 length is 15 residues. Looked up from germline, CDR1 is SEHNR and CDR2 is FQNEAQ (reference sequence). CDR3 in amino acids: CASSSSGGADPEAFF. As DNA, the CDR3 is TGTGCCAGCAGCTCCTCCGGGGGCGCGGACCCTGAAGCTTTCTTT.